This T cell receptor (beta chain) was captured by sequencing in a study of T cell changes during pregnancy in multiple sclerosis. TCRdb keeps only in-frame clones here, not all; method: immunoSEQ multiplex PCR. The sample yields around 68,000 clones, around 90% seen once. As regards this clone: A junction boundary mismatches the germline segment, possibly from a read error.

The germline CDR1 and CDR2 sequences are MDHEN and SYDVKM. The CDR3 has 15 amino acids. The chain employs TRBV28 and TRBJ1-6; D might be TRBD1 (5 bases). The TCR was taken from a female donor with multiple sclerosis, enrolled in a pregnancy study. Sequencing was performed on CD4+ T cells from peripheral blood mononuclear cells, taken before pregnancy. The CDR3 spells CASSLKVPGLQKGNF. The CDR3 DNA sequence: TGTGCCAGCAGTTTAAAGGTTCCAGGGCTTCAAAAAGGAAACTTT.